This TCR beta chain was documented in a study of blood T cell repertoires in COVID-19. With 11 bases removed from V and 7 bases from J, the gap between germline ends came to 18 bases. CDR3 length equals 13 residues. Assay used: immunoSEQ multiplex PCR; TCRdb lists only in-frame clones, some missing. The table lists about 71,000 clones, roughly 88% of them singletons, with 2% in the top ten. This clonotype was sampled from a man between 25 and 39 years old with acute or convalescent COVID-19. Source material: peripheral blood. V gene TRBV12-3 or TRBV12-4 combines with J gene TRBJ1-5; the D gene is possibly TRBD1 (6 bases). CDR3 DNA sequence: TGTGCCTCCAGGGGAGGGGAATGGCAGCCCCAGCATTTT. Translating it yields CASRGGEWQPQHF.